The source of this T cell receptor beta chain is a study of shared clonotypes between healthy human individuals. A word on this clone: Antigen specificity is unknown.

Naive CD8 populations comprised CD45RO-negative cells positively selected for CCR7, excluding terminally differentiated effector memory CD45RA+ cells. Participating donors were healthy, HIV-negative adults free of recent acute infections or vaccinations. In germline, CDR1 is SGHDT, CDR2 YYEEEE. V was trimmed by 1 base and J by 2 bases, leaving 13 bases between them. The CDR3 contains 15 residues. Roughly 33,000 T cell genomes, or approximately 0.2 ug DNA, went into the sorted-subset replicate PCRs. The repertoire was sequenced with immunoSEQ multiplex PCR; TCRdb's copy has only in-frame clones and lacks some. The sample has some 2 million clones, around 96% seen once; the top ten hold roughly 1.2%. Findings and caveats of the study: The diversity represented, both genetic and in exposure history, was limited by few donors.

The source is a man between 18 and 35 years old in good health. The sequenced sample was naive CD8+ T cells sorted from blood. The genes are TRBV5-6 and TRBJ2-7, with D possibly matching TRBD2 (6 bases). CDR3 sequence (DNA): TGTGCCAGCAGCTTGTGGTTAGCGGTAACCTACGAGCAGTACTTC. It yields the protein CASSLWLAVTYEQYF.